This T cell receptor beta chain stems from a study of response to subunit inactivated influenza vaccine. TCRdb called the RT-PCR reads again in MiXCR, with one record for every CDR3 protein. The table has roughly 700,000 distinct CDR3 sequences, less than 20% seen once. Study findings and constraints: Few additional T cells are recruited per seasonal influenza vaccination, authors suggested.

The germline CDR1 and CDR2 sequences are SGHRS and YFSETQ. This CDR3 contains 15 residues. V was clipped by 4 bases and J by 5 bases, with 18 bases between them. This clonotype was observed at least ten times. Antigen: not known. Sequenced material: PBMCs from blood, taken 11 to 12 days after vaccination. This chain joins TRBV5-1 and TRBJ2-5; D may correspond to TRBD1 or TRBD2 (5 bases each). The receptor was isolated from a man aged 45-65 years who received an inactivated influenza vaccine. This CDR3 reads CASSPLGVPSETQYF. In DNA, the CDR3 is TGCGCCAGCAGCCCGCTGGGGGTCCCAAGCGAGACCCAGTACTTC.